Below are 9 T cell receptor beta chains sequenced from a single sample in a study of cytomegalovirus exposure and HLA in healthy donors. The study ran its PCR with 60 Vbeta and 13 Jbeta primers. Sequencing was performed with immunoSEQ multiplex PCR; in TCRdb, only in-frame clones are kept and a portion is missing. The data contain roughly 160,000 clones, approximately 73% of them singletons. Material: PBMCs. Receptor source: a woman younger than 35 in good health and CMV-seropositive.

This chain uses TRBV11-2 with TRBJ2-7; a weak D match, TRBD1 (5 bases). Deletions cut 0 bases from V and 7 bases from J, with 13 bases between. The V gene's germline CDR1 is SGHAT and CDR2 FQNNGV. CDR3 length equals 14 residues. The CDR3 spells CASSLDSRAREQYF. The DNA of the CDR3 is TGTGCCAGCAGCTTAGATTCCAGGGCTAGGGAGCAGTACTTC.

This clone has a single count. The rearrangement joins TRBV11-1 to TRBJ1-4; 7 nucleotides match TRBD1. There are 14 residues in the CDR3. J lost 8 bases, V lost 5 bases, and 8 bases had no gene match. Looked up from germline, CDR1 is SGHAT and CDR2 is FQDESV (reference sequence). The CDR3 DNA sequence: TGTGCCAGCAGCGTTTGGACAGGAGGCGAAAAACTGTTTTTT. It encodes CASSVWTGGEKLFF.

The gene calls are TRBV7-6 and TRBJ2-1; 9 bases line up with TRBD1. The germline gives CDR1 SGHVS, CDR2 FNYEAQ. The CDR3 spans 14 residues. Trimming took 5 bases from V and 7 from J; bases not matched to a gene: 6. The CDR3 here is CASSLGTGRNEQFF. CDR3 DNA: TGTGCCAGCAGCCTCGGGACAGGGCGGAATGAGCAGTTCTTC.

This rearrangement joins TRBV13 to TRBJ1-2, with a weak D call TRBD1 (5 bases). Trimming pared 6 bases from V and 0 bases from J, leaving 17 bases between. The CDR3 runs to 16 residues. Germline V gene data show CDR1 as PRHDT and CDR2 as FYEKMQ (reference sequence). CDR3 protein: CASSLSVSTANYGYTF. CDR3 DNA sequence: TGTGCCAGCAGTTTATCGGTGTCGACAGCTAACTATGGCTACACCTTC.

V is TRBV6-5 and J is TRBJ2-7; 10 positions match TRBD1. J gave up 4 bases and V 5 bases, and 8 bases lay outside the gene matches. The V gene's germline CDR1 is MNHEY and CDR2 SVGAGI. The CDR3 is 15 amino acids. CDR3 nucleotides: TGTGCCAGCAGTACCACGGAGGGACAGGGGTACGAGCAGTACTTC. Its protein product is CASSTTEGQGYEQYF.

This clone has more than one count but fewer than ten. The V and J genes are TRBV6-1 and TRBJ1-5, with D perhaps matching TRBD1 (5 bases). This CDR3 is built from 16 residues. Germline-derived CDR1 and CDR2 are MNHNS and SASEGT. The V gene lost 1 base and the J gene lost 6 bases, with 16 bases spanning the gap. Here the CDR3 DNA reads TGTGCCAGCAGTGAAGTCACAGGTTTCTTAGGTCAGCCCCAGCATTTT. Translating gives CASSEVTGFLGQPQHF.

CDR3 loop: CASRSDRNYGYTF. Here the CDR3 DNA reads TGCGCCAGCAGATCGGACAGGAACTATGGCTACACCTTC. The rearrangement joins TRBV5-1 to TRBJ1-2; 7 nucleotides agree with TRBD1. V shed 5 bases, J shed 2 bases, and the junction held 3 bases outside the gene matches. This CDR3 has 13 amino acids. Germline V gene sequence: CDR1 SGHRS, CDR2 YFSETQ.

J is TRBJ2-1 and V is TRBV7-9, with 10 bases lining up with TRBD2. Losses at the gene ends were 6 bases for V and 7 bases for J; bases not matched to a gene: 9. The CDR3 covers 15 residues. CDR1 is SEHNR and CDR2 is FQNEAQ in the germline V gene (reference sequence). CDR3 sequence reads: CASRNYSGGSNEQFF. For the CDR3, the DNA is TGTGCCAGCAGAAACTATAGCGGGGGGTCGAATGAGCAGTTCTTC. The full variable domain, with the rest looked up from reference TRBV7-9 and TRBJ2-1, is DTGVSQNPRHKITKRGQNVTFRCDPISEHNRLYWYRQTLGQGPEFLTYFQNEAQLEKSRLLSDRFSAERPKGSFSTLEIQRTEQGDSAMYLCASRNYSGGSNEQFFGPGTRLTVL.

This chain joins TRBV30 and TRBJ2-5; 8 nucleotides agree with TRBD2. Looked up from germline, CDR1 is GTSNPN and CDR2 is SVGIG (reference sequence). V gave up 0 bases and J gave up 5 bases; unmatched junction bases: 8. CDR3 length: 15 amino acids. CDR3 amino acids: CAWSVLAGGPETQYF. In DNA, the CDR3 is TGTGCCTGGAGTGTACTGGCGGGGGGCCCTGAGACCCAGTACTTC.